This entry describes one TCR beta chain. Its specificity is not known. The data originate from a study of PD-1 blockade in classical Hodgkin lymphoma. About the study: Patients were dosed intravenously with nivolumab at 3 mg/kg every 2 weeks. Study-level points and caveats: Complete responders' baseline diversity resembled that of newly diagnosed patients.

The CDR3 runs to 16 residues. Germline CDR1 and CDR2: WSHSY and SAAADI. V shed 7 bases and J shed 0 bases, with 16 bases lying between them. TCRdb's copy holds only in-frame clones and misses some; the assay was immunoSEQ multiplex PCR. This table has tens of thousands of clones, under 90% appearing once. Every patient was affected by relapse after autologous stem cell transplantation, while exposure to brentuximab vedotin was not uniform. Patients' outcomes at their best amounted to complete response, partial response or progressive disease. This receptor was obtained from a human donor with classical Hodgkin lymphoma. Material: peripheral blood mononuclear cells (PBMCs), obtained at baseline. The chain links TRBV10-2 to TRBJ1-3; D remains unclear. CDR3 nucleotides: TGCGCCAGCACCCAAGAAGGTGGCGTCTCTGGAAACACCATATATTTT. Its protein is CASTQEGGVSGNTIYF.